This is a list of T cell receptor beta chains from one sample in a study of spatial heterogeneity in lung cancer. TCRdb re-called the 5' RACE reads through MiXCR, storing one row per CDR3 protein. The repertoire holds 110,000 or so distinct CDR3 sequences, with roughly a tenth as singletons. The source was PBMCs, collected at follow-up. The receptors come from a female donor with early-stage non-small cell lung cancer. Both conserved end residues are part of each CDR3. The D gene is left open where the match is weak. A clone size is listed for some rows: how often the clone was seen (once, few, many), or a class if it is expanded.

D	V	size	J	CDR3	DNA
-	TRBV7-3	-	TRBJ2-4	CASSSMTGDIQYF	TGTGCCAGCAGCTCAATGACTGGGGATATTCAGTACTTC
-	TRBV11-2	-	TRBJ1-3	CASSLNPGVSGNTIYF	TGTGCCAGCAGCTTAAACCCCGGGGTCTCTGGAAACACCATATATTTT
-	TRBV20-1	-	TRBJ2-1	CSAGAREQFF	TGCAGTGCTGGGGCTCGAGAGCAGTTCTTC
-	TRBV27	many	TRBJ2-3	CASRSRGTDTQYF	TGTGCCAGCAGATCCCGGGGCACAGATACGCAGTATTTT
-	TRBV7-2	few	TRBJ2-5	CASSYYSQETQYF	TGTGCCAGCAGCTACTACAGCCAAGAGACCCAGTACTTC
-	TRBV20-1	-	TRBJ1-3	CSAAGGGNTIYF	TGCAGTGCTGCCGGGGGCGGAAACACCATATATTTT
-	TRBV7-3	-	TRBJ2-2	CASSLSGVNTGELFF	TGTGCCAGCAGCTTGAGTGGGGTTAACACCGGGGAGCTGTTTTTT
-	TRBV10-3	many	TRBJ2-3	CAISGQGTDTQYF	TGTGCCATCAGTGGGCAGGGCACAGATACGCAGTATTTT
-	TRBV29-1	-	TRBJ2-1	CSVEVTAGILF	TGCAGCGTTGAAGTTACGGCAGGGATTCTCTTC
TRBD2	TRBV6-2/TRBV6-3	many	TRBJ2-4	CASSLWTSGRAGNAKNIQYF	TGTGCCAGCAGTCTCTGGACTAGCGGGAGGGCCGGGAATGCCAAAAACATTCAGTACTTC
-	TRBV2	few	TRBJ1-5	CASSNFNQPQHF	TGTGCCAGCAGTAACTTCAATCAGCCCCAGCATTTT
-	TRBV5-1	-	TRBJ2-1	CASSLGVRGSSRQFF	TGCGCCAGCAGCTTAGGGGTTAGGGGGAGTTCTCGGCAGTTCTTC
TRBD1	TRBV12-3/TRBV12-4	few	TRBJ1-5	CASSFGPGQGAPSNQPQHF	TGTGCCAGCAGTTTCGGTCCGGGACAGGGGGCGCCTAGCAATCAGCCCCAGCATTTT
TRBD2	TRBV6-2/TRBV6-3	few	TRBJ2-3	CASSPGTSGSWTGDTQYF	TGTGCCAGCAGTCCCGGGACTAGCGGGAGCTGGACGGGAGATACGCAGTATTTT
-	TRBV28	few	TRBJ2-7	CASSNFGDANYEQYF	TGTGCCAGCAGCAACTTTGGCGACGCGAACTACGAGCAGTACTTC
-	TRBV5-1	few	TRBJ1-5	CASSLGGRINQPQHF	TGCGCCAGCAGCTTGGGGGGCCGGATCAATCAGCCCCAGCATTTT
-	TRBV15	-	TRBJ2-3	CATSRDKGASTDTQYF	TGTGCCACCAGCAGAGATAAAGGGGCGAGCACAGATACGCAGTATTTT
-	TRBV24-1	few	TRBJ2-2	CATSDSGGTGIITGELFF	TGTGCCACCAGTGATTCGGGGGGCACAGGGATAATCACCGGGGAGCTGTTTTTT
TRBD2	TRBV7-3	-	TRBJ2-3	CASSLRGESSDTQYF	TGTGCCAGCAGCTTACGGGGGGAGAGCTCAGATACGCAGTATTTT
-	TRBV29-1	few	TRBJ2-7	CSVWITDYEQYF	TGCAGCGTATGGATAACAGACTACGAGCAGTACTTC
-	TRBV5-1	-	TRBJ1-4	CASSFGQGGEKLFF	TGCGCCAGCAGCTTTGGCCAAGGCGGTGAAAAACTGTTTTTT
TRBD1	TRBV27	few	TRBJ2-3	CASSLFRGQDTQYF	TGTGCCAGCAGTTTATTCAGGGGGCAAGATACGCAGTATTTT
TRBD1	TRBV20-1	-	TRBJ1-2	CSASKQGYYGYTF	TGCAGTGCTAGTAAACAGGGGTACTATGGCTACACCTTC
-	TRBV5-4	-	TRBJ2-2	CASRRRGPTGELCF	TGTGCCAGCAGAAGGAGGGGCCCTACCGGGGAGCTGTGTTTT
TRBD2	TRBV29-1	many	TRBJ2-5	CSVLGTSGSSSAETQYF	TGCAGCGTCCTGGGGACTAGCGGGAGCTCTTCGGCAGAGACCCAGTACTTC
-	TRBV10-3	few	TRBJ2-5	CAISAREETQYF	TGTGCCATCAGTGCCCGGGAGGAGACCCAGTACTTC
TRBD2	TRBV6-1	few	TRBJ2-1	CASMKRDTHNEQFF	TGTGCCAGCATGAAGCGGGATACCCACAATGAGCAGTTCTTC
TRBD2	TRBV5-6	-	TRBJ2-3	CASSGTSDSTDTQYF	TGTGCCAGCAGCGGGACTAGCGACTCCACAGATACGCAGTATTTT
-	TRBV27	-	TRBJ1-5	CASTPRDQPQHF	TGTGCCAGCACCCCCAGGGATCAGCCCCAGCATTTT